The 27 T cell receptor beta chains presented below share a single source sample, sequenced in a study of CD8 T cells in ankylosing spondylitis. Via MiXCR, TCRdb re-called the 5' RACE reads, giving one row per CDR3 protein. The data contain 700,000 to 1,000,000 distinct CDR3 sequences, 10% to 15% of them seen just once; the ten biggest clones take up approximately 0.51%. Antigen specificity for these receptors is unknown. Study outcomes and limitations: Ankylosing spondylitis blood seemed to carry a telltale TCR beta motif made of under 10 highly homologous variants.

The source material was blood, either unsorted or a sorted T cell fraction (not recorded which). These receptor sequences come from a male donor with ankylosing spondylitis.

The chain joins TRBV6-5 to TRBJ2-2; TRBD2 agrees at 12 bases. J lost 7 bases, V lost 4 bases, and 7 bases had no gene match. The CDR3 has 16 amino acids. The germline V gene has CDR1 MNHEY and CDR2 SVGAGI. CDR3 in amino acids: CASSSQLAGGLGELFF. The CDR3 coding sequence is TGTGCCAGCAGTTCCCAACTAGCGGGAGGTCTCGGGGAGCTGTTTTTT.

This clonotype was counted only a few times. This chain links TRBV4-2 with TRBJ1-1, with a tentative D call TRBD1 (5 bases). Germline V gene sequence: CDR1 LGHNA, CDR2 YNFKEQ. The germline V and J ends were trimmed by 0 bases and 10 bases, with 12 bases remaining between them. This CDR3 has 13 residues. This chain's CDR3 is CASSQDWRDPAFF. CDR3 DNA: TGTGCCAGCAGCCAAGATTGGAGGGACCCAGCTTTCTTT.

This clonotype was picked up many times. This chain uses TRBV6-6 with TRBJ2-5; D is uncertain. The germline gives CDR1 MNHNY, CDR2 SVGAGI (reference sequence). With 8 bases removed from V and 0 bases from J, the gap between germline ends came to 7 bases. The CDR3 runs to 12 residues. The CDR3 here is CASRLYQETQYF. In DNA, the CDR3 is TGTGCCAGCCGGCTTTACCAAGAGACCCAGTACTTC.

This chain links TRBV29-1 with TRBJ1-1; 7 bases align to TRBD1. Trimming at V came to 0 bases and at J to 11 bases, leaving 6 bases not matched to a gene. The CDR3 length is 12 residues. CDR1 is SQVTM, CDR2 ANQGSEA, per germline. The CDR3 spells CSVEEPGGAAFF. DNA for the CDR3: TGCAGCGTTGAAGAGCCAGGGGGAGCGGCTTTCTTT.

This chain uses TRBV20-1 with TRBJ1-1; D is undetermined. This CDR3 has 14 residues. Trimming took 1 base from V and 1 from J, leaving 10 bases between them. In germline, CDR1 is DFQATT, CDR2 SNEGSKA (reference sequence). CDR3 bases: TGCAGTGCTAGAGTCCCCCCGAAGAACACTGAAGCTTTCTTT. Protein sequence: CSARVPPKNTEAFF.

The V and J genes are TRBV4-2 and TRBJ1-2; a possible D gene is TRBD1 (6 bases). V was pared by 4 bases and J by 5 bases, with 20 bases between. Per the germline V gene, CDR1 is LGHNA and CDR2 is YNFKEQ. There are 16 residues in the CDR3. The CDR3 is CASSRPDRQERYGYTF. CDR3 DNA sequence: TGTGCCAGCAGCCGCCCCGATCGACAGGAGAGGTATGGCTACACCTTC.

This clonotype appeared many times. This chain connects TRBV10-3 to TRBJ2-2; D is ambiguous. This CDR3 contains 15 residues. The V and J ends lost 6 bases and 0 bases respectively, with 11 bases between them. Germline lookup yields CDR1 ENHRY and CDR2 SYGVKD. The CDR3 is CAISRTGANTGELFF. The CDR3, as DNA: TGTGCCATCAGCCGCACTGGGGCGAACACCGGGGAGCTGTTTTTT.

The chain combines TRBV6-1 with TRBJ2-4, with 8 positions matching TRBD1. CDR1 and CDR2 from the germline V gene are MNHNS and SASEGT. The ends lost 6 bases at V and 6 bases at J; junction bases unmatched: 7. The CDR3 runs 14 residues. The CDR3 nucleotides are TGTGCCAGCAGCTCTGGACAGGGATTAAACATTCAGTACTTC. It yields the protein CASSSGQGLNIQYF.

This clonotype was seen ten or more times. The chain joins TRBV5-4 to TRBJ1-2; no definite D call. The V end lost 8 bases, the J end lost 2 bases, and 13 bases lay between the germline ends. This CDR3 is 13 amino acids long. Germline CDR1 is SGHNT and CDR2 is YYREEE (reference sequence). The DNA of the CDR3 is TGTGCCAGTAGAAGAAGCCGCAACTATGGCTACACCTTC. This sequence encodes CASRRSRNYGYTF.

The chain is built from TRBV7-9 and TRBJ1-2, with 7 bases identical to TRBD1. The germline gives CDR1 SEHNR, CDR2 FQNEAQ (reference sequence). This CDR3 contains 13 residues. The V gene end was trimmed by 4 bases and the J gene end by 8 bases; junction bases not matched to a gene: 7. CDR3 in DNA: TGTGCCAGCAGCTGGACAGGCCGGTTGGGCTACACCTTC. Amino acid sequence: CASSWTGRLGYTF.

The sample holds many counts of this clonotype. The V and J genes are TRBV29-1 and TRBJ2-1, with D unclear. V lost 3 bases, J lost 3 bases, and 12 bases lay in between. Germline values: CDR1 SQVTM, CDR2 ANQGSEA. CDR3 size: 14 residues. This chain's CDR3 is CSVEWAFHYNEQFF. The CDR3 bases are TGCAGCGTTGAGTGGGCATTTCACTACAATGAGCAGTTCTTC.

The table lists this clonotype with a few counts. This chain links TRBV12-3 or TRBV12-4 with TRBJ1-2, with 8 bases aligning to TRBD1. With 7 bases clipped from V and 4 bases from J, the junction kept 5 bases outside the gene matches. This CDR3 comprises 13 residues. DNA for the CDR3: TGTGCCAGCACCCCACAGGGGGGCTATGGCTACACCTTC. Its protein product is CASTPQGGYGYTF.

The gene calls are TRBV6-2 or TRBV6-3 and TRBJ2-5; tentatively, D is TRBD2 (6 bases). V was pared by 0 bases and J by 5 bases, with 19 bases between. CDR3 length: 17 amino acids. The germline V gene has CDR1 MNHEY and CDR2 SVGEGT. This chain's CDR3 is CASSYSPRGDLDETQYF. In DNA form, the CDR3 reads TGTGCCAGCAGTTACTCCCCGCGGGGCGACTTAGATGAGACCCAGTACTTC.

This clonotype was detected a few times. The DNA of the CDR3 is TGTGCCAGCAGTTTGCGCAGGAACGCGAACACCGGGGAGCTGTTTTTT. Translation gives CASSLRRNANTGELFF. The chain recombines TRBV28 with TRBJ2-2; no clear D. Trimming pared 3 bases from V and 0 bases from J, leaving 11 bases between. Looked up from germline, CDR1 is MDHEN and CDR2 is SYDVKM. The CDR3 has 16 amino acids.

In its sample, this clonotype was seen many times. The CDR3 DNA sequence: TGTGCCAGCAGGGTACAGGGGACGTATGGGCCCCAGCATTTT. Translating it yields CASRVQGTYGPQHF. The chain employs TRBV12-3 or TRBV12-4 and TRBJ1-5, with TRBD1 identical over 7 bases. This CDR3 comprises 14 residues. V lost 6 bases, J lost 9 bases, and 11 bases stayed unmatched.

This chain links TRBV7-2 with TRBJ2-1; 10 bases agree with TRBD2. Germline V gene data show CDR1 as SGHTA and CDR2 as FQGNSA. V was pared by 0 bases and J by 15 bases, with 5 bases of the junction left unmatched. The CDR3 is 13 residues long. The CDR3 nucleotides are TGTGCCAGCAGCTTAGCCCTAGCGGGGGAAACGTTCTTC. The encoded protein is CASSLALAGETFF.

The J gene is TRBJ1-4, the V gene TRBV7-9; D uncertain. V shed 1 base and J shed 8 bases, with 11 bases lying between them. This CDR3 region has 14 residues. Germline CDR1 reads SEHNR; CDR2 reads FQNEAQ (reference sequence). CDR3: CASSLGRLTEKLFF. Here the CDR3 DNA reads TGTGCCAGCAGCTTAGGGCGGCTAACGGAAAAACTGTTTTTT.

The genes are TRBV7-2 and TRBJ1-6; TRBD1 agrees at 10 bases. J lost 11 bases, V lost 2 bases, and 9 bases had no gene match. Germline values: CDR1 SGHTA, CDR2 FQGNSA. This CDR3 is built from 16 residues. The CDR3 region is CASSLSRQGAGPPLHF. CDR3 DNA: TGTGCCAGCAGCTTATCAAGACAGGGGGCGGGTCCACCCCTCCACTTT.

The genes are TRBV7-6 and TRBJ2-3; no firm D call. This CDR3 is built from 12 residues. V was pared by 6 bases and J by 2 bases, with 6 bases between. Looked up from germline, CDR1 is SGHVS and CDR2 is FNYEAQ. The DNA for the CDR3 is TGTGCCAGCAGTCGAAACACAGATACGCAGTATTTT. Translated: CASSRNTDTQYF.

The CDR3 sequence is CASSFQPGEVHGYTF. The CDR3 DNA follows: TGTGCCAGCAGTTTTCAGCCAGGGGAAGTACATGGCTACACCTTC. This sequence joins TRBV6-5 and TRBJ1-2, with D possibly TRBD1 on 6 matching bases. V was shortened by 4 bases and J by 6 bases, with 18 bases between the two germline ends. CDR3 length equals 15 residues. From germline, CDR1 is MNHEY and CDR2 SVGAGI.

This clonotype has a handful of counts. The chain has TRBV7-9 and TRBJ2-5; 7 bases map to TRBD1. Germline CDR1 SEHNR, CDR2 FQNEAQ (reference sequence). The CDR3 extends over 15 amino acids. V shed 4 bases, J shed 2 bases, and the junction held 7 bases outside the gene matches. CDR3 in amino acids: CASSSGTVIQETQYF. The DNA of the CDR3 is TGTGCCAGCAGCTCAGGGACAGTAATACAAGAGACCCAGTACTTC.

In regard to this clonotype: A read error may be the cause here, since a much bigger clone is one base away. This sequence joins TRBV6-5 and TRBJ1-1; a weak D match, TRBD1 (5 bases). The CDR3 has 13 residues. V gave up 4 bases and J gave up 10 bases, with 16 bases separating them. Germline CDR1 is MNHEY and CDR2 is SVGAGI. The CDR3 region is CASSFSTPRGAFF. The CDR3 region has the DNA TGTGCCAGCAGTTTCTCGACGCCTAGGGGAGCTTTCTTT.

This clonotype turned up a few times. The chain links TRBV12-3 or TRBV12-4 to TRBJ1-5; D gene unclear. The CDR3 covers 15 residues. The V end was cut by 3 bases, the J end by 0 bases, with 9 bases between. CDR3: CASSFSVYSNQPQHF. CDR3 in DNA: TGTGCCAGCAGTTTTTCGGTCTATAGCAATCAGCCCCAGCATTTT.

The chain recombines TRBV5-1 with TRBJ2-2; D not resolved. V lost 7 bases and J lost 2, with 12 bases in between. The CDR3 has 14 amino acids. The V gene's germline CDR1 is SGHRS and CDR2 YFSETQ. This chain's CDR3 is CASAFDPNTGELFF. The CDR3 DNA follows: TGCGCCAGCGCTTTCGACCCAAACACCGGGGAGCTGTTTTTT.

This clonotype was seen repeatedly, ten times or more. The CDR3 spells CASSLRRQPQHF. Here the CDR3 DNA reads TGTGCCAGCAGTTTGAGGAGGCAGCCCCAGCATTTT. V and J are TRBV12-3 or TRBV12-4 and TRBJ1-5; no clear D. CDR3 length equals 12 residues. With 3 bases removed from V and 7 bases from J, the gap between germline ends came to 7 bases.

This clonotype appeared many times. The CDR3 loop is CASSSRRGSGELFF. In DNA, the CDR3 is TGTGCCAGCAGTTCCCGAAGAGGCTCGGGGGAGCTGTTTTTT. The chain joins TRBV12-3 or TRBV12-4 to TRBJ2-2; D remains unclear. The length of the CDR3 is 14 residues. V was trimmed by 4 bases and J by 8 bases, leaving 14 bases between them.

This clonotype was counted many times. The chain links TRBV5-1 to TRBJ1-2; no reliable D call. This CDR3 comprises 14 residues. CDR1 SGHRS and CDR2 YFSETQ come from the germline V gene. Trimming pared 1 base from V and 7 bases from J, leaving 14 bases between. CDR3 sequence reads: CASSLFLSEAGYTF. The CDR3 DNA reads as TGCGCCAGCAGCTTGTTCCTGTCGGAAGCTGGCTACACCTTC.